What follows are 4 T cell receptor beta chains derived from one specimen sequenced in a study of a mutant IDH1 vaccine in newly diagnosed glioma (dated by TCRdb to the early 2020s). The time point label for this specimen denotes: week 35, safety follow-up. Each vaccine dose was 300 ug of a 20-mer mutant IDH1 peptide in Montanide, given subcutaneously with topical imiquimod. Their target antigens are unknown. The library was generated by the immunoSEQ multiplex PCR assay. This is the immuneACCESS table as TCRdb keeps it, with only in-frame sequences that have V and J called. A part of the clones is gone; compared with another copy, unresolved V genes explain less than half, and the rest is unexplained. The sample table shows around 70,000 clones, and roughly 84% are seen once. In total, the top ten clones hold approximately 12% of the sample. The sample here was PBMCs, taken from a glioma patient whose treatment included an IDH1 peptide vaccine. The receptors were gathered from a man younger than 35 with glioma.

This clone occurred a few times. The V and J genes are TRBV30 and TRBJ1-2; possible D gene TRBD1, 6 bases. The CDR3 contains 16 residues. Looked up from germline, CDR1 is GTSNPN and CDR2 is SVGIG (reference sequence). Trimming removed 1 base at V and 2 bases at J, with 17 bases between. This chain's CDR3 is CAWSALWGGGNYGYTF. CDR3 coding DNA: TGTGCCTGGAGTGCTCTTTGGGGAGGGGGGAACTATGGCTACACCTTC.

This sequence joins TRBV7-2 and TRBJ1-5; weak D call: TRBD1 (6 bases). Germline CDR1 SGHTA, CDR2 FQGNSA. The ends were cut back, 7 bases at V and 7 bases at J, with 14 bases in the middle. This CDR3 comprises 13 residues. The CDR3 spells CASTLGGMQPQHF. CDR3 bases: TGTGCCAGCACCCTCGGGGGCATGCAGCCCCAGCATTTT.

This clone showed up just a few times. The J gene is TRBJ1-1, the V gene TRBV25-1, with 7 bases matching TRBD1. J gave up 5 bases and V 5 bases, and 5 bases lay outside the gene matches. CDR3 length: 13 residues. Germline CDR1 is MGHDK and CDR2 is SYGVNS. The DNA for the CDR3 is TGTGCCAGCAGTCGTTACAGGGGAACTGAAGCTTTCTTT. This encodes CASSRYRGTEAFF. The whole variable domain, filled in from reference TRBV25-1 and TRBJ1-1, reads EADIYQTPRYLVIGTGKKITLECSQTMGHDKMYWYQQDPGMELHLIHYSYGVNSTEKGDLSSESTVSRIRTEHFPLTLESARPSHTSQYLCASSRYRGTEAFFGQGTRLTVV.

The chain combines TRBV2 with TRBJ1-5, with D perhaps TRBD1 (5 bases). Germline V gene data show CDR1 as SNHLY and CDR2 as FYNNEI. CDR3 length equals 18 residues. V lost 3 bases and J 0 bases, leaving 18 bases between the germline ends. CDR3 sequence: CASSDDRAMIYSNQPQHF. In nucleotides, the CDR3 is TGTGCCAGCAGTGACGACAGAGCAATGATATATAGCAATCAGCCCCAGCATTTT. Looking up the rest from reference TRBV2 and TRBJ1-5 gives the full variable domain: EPEVTQTPSHQVTQMGQEVILRCVPISNHLYFYWYRQILGQKVEFLVSFYNNEISEKSEIFDDQFSVERPDGSNFTLKIRSTKLEDSAMYFCASSDDRAMIYSNQPQHFGDGTRLSIL.